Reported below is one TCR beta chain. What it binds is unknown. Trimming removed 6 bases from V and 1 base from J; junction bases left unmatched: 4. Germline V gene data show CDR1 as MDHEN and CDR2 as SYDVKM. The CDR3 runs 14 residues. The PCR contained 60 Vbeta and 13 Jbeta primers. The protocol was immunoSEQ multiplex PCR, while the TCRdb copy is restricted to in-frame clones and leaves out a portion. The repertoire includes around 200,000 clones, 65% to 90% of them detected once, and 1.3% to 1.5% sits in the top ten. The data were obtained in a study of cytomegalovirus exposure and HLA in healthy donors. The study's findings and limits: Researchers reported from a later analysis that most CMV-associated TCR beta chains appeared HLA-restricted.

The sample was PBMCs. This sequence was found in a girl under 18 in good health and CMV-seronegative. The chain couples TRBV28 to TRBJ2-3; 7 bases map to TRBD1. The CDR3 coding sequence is TGTGCCAGCAGCCTCGACAGGGGCACAGATACGCAGTATTTT. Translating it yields CASSLDRGTDTQYF. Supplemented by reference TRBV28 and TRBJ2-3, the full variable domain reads DVKVTQSSRYLVKRTGEKVFLECVQDMDHENMFWYRQDPGLGLRLIYFSYDVKMKEKGDIPEGYSVSREKKERFSLILESASTNQTSMYLCASSLDRGTDTQYFGPGTRLTVL.